The following is a T cell receptor beta chain sequence with its context. Its antigen is as yet unknown. The sample is drawn from a study of cytomegalovirus exposure and HLA in healthy donors. Study conclusions and caveats: Prediction of most subjects' HLA-A and HLA-B alleles by TCR beta sequences was reportedly accurate. It was in a later analysis that TCR association rates were seen to vary by HLA locus, highest for DRB1 and lowest for HLA-C. Many donors shared some public TCRs, even though most TCR sequences were rare. One variant, a missense change in DCLRE1C, was linked in a later analysis to TCR beta V- and J-gene trimming.

PCR involved 60 Vbeta and 13 Jbeta primers. The method was immunoSEQ multiplex PCR; TCRdb's version includes in-frame clones alone and lacks a portion of them. The specimen's table records about 200,000 clones. This CDR3 region has 17 residues. In germline, CDR1 is SGHDT, CDR2 YYEEEE. The sequencing input was PBMCs. The receptor's source is a girl aged 2 to 10 in good health and CMV-seropositive. This chain links TRBV5-6 with TRBJ2-5, with 11 positions matching TRBD2. The DNA end is a closer match to TRBJ2-7, so the J assignment may be wrong. CDR3 loop: CASSKGRLAGLGYEQYF. CDR3 coding DNA: TGTGCCAGCAGCAAGGGGAGACTAGCGGGACTCGGCTACGAGCAGTACTTC.